A single T cell receptor (beta chain) is shown here with its context. Only a few counts were recorded for this clonotype. The antigen it binds to is not known. Base qualities are not at hand, and no much larger clone is one base apart. Taken from the germline V gene, the CDR1 and CDR2 loops are SQVTM and ANQGSEA. V loses 2 bases at its end and J loses 3 bases; junction bases beyond the gene matches: 8. The CDR3 sequence holds 15 residues, the cysteine and phenylalanine included. Kept here is only the CDR3 DNA, which spans 45 bases and is read in frame from base 1. Ficoll-Paque density gradient centrifugation was the method used to isolate PBMCs. This entry comes from a study of T-cell memory formation after mild COVID-19 (dated by TCRdb to the early 2020s). Study-wide context: TCR sequence clusters from the two donors were largely donor specific. The cohort was made up of two young adult volunteers, one female and one male, who were previously healthy. Longitudinal TCRalpha and TCRbeta repertoire sequencing tracked T-cell clones expanding and contracting after mild COVID-19 in a couple of donors.

The sequencer listed for this sample is Illumina NovaSeq 6000. Using 5'RACE with constant-segment primers, TCRalpha and TCRbeta cDNA libraries were constructed, with sample barcodes and unique molecular identifiers added in the process. RNA was extracted from every sample with Trizol reagent. Library amplification was performed in two PCR steps, and a second sample barcode and Illumina TruSeq adapters were introduced in the second step. Libraries were sequenced on an Illumina NovaSeq with 2 x 150 bp paired-end reads. In the original analysis: Demultiplexing of reads and collapsing into UMI-guided consensus sequences were performed with migec v1.2.7. Using mixcr v2.1.11, the UMI consensuses were aligned to TRA and TRB V and J templates and assembled into clonotypes. A clonotype was counted as expanded or contracted only when both edgeR and NoisET called the clonotype significant, with the noise models trained on biological replicates. edgeR calls used a false discovery rate-adjusted p below 0.01 and a log2 fold-change threshold of 1. PCA with hierarchical clustering of max-normalized trajectories of the 1000 most abundant clonotypes was used as exploratory dynamics analysis. The CD4 or CD8 phenotype of responding clones was assigned using the separately sequenced CD4+ and CD8+ repertoires. TCRdb passed the public sequencing reads through fastp at Q25 and MiXCR, retaining productive beta sequences. Rows merge per CDR3 protein into single entries with the most common DNA and genes. TCRdb, not the authors, supplied the V and J calls. The sample has approximately 560,000 distinct CDR3 sequences on record, 15% to 20% of them singletons. Clones ranked in the top ten supply approximately 8.1% of the sample.

What the work shows at the level of the full study, not this receptor alone: Some responding clones were detected in pre-infection memory, suggesting pre-existing cross-reactive memory T cells joined the SARS-CoV-2 response. Only a couple of mild cases were covered in the study, and larger cohorts including severe cases with pre-infection samples were considered necessary. SARS-CoV-2 specificity was not confirmed for the second-wave clones peaking on day 37. Contracting CD4+ clones turned up mainly in the CM and EM memory subsets, whereas EMRA was where CD8+ clones were enriched. Balanced CD4/CD8 phenotypes were observed for clones contracting from day 15 to 85, whereas a bias towards CD4+ was observed for a second wave of clones expanding from day 15 to 37.

The chain uses TRBV29-1 and TRBJ2-3; 7 central bases correspond to TRBD2. The receptor was isolated from an adult woman who had mild COVID-19 (a few samples of this study predate the infection). The sample titles of this study are shuffled in the database, so cell type and time point are left out; the donor was told from shared clones. Sequences were obtained from PBMCs or a T cell subset sorted from them (not recorded which). The nucleotides are TGCAGCGTTGAATTATTAGGCGGGAGAACAGATACGCAGTATTTT. Its protein reads: CSVELLGGRTDTQYF.